This T cell receptor (beta chain) was identified during a study of OX40 agonist ivuxolimab in advanced cancers. Turning to the study itself: A mean age of around 60 years, range about 20 to 90, was recorded, and 70% to 85% were male. Study conclusions and caveats: CD4+ and CD8+ blood T cells expanded clonally by week 6 at 0.1 to 3.0 mg/kg. Among the least clonally expanded were partial responders at 0.1-3.0 mg/kg. CD8+ T cells showed, on average, more clonal expansion than CD4+ cells.

As for this clone: Its target is not known.

The CDR3 contains 14 residues. The J segment lost 8 bases and the V segment lost 6 bases, leaving 7 bases of the junction unmatched. Germline V gene lookup returns CDR1 LNHDA and CDR2 SQIVND (reference sequence). Clones were sequenced by immunoSEQ multiplex PCR, and TCRdb holds only the in-frame ones, with some missing. This sample has 50,000 to 75,000 clones, with roughly nine tenths found just once. This clonotype was sampled from an adult with an advanced solid tumor such as melanoma, head and neck, liver or kidney cancer. This chain joins TRBV19 and TRBJ1-4; the match to TRBD1 covers 9 bases. Material: CD4+ or CD8+ T cells sorted from blood, obtained in a trial of the OX40 agonist ivuxolimab. The CDR3 nucleotides read TGTGCCAGTAGCCCGGGACAGGGTTCGGAAAAACTGTTTTTT. Protein: CASSPGQGSEKLFF.